This TCR beta chain was recorded in a study of cytomegalovirus exposure and HLA in healthy donors. The ends lost 8 bases at V and 4 bases at J; junction bases unmatched: 12. The CDR3 consists of 15 residues. CDR1 and CDR2 (germline): ENHRY, SYGVKD. A multiplex PCR was run with 60 Vbeta primers and 13 Jbeta primers. TCRdb keeps only in-frame clones here, not all; method: immunoSEQ multiplex PCR. Of 90,000 to 150,000 clones in the sample, 81% were seen once. This chain links TRBV10-3 with TRBJ1-1; TRBD1 agrees at 8 bases. The specimen was PBMCs. The source of this sequence is a woman aged 35 to 49 in good health and CMV-seronegative. The CDR3 loop reads CAIPGLQGVGTEAFF. CDR3 nucleotide sequence: TGTGCCATCCCGGGGTTACAGGGGGTTGGCACTGAAGCTTTCTTT.